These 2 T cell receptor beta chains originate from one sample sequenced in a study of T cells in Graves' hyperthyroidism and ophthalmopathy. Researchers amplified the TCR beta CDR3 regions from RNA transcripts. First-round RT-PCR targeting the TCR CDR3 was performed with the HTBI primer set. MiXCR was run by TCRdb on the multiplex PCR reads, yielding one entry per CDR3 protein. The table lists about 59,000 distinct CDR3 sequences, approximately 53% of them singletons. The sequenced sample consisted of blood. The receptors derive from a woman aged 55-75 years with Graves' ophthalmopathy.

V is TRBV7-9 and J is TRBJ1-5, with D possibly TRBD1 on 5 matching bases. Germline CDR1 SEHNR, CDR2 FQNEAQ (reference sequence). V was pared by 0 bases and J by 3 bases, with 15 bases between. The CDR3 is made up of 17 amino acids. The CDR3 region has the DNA TGTGCCAGCAGCTTAGCGCAACCGAGGGACTCCAATCAGCCCCAGCATTTT. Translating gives CASSLAQPRDSNQPQHF. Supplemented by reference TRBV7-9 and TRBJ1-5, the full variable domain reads DTGVSQNPRHKITKRGQNVTFRCDPISEHNRLYWYRQTLGQGPEFLTYFQNEAQLEKSRLLSDRFSAERPKGSFSTLEIQRTEQGDSAMYLCASSLAQPRDSNQPQHFGDGTRLSIL.

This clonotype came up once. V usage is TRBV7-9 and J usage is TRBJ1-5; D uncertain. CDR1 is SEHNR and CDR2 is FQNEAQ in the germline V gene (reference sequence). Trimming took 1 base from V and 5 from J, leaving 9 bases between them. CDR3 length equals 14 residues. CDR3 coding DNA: TGTGCCAGCAGCTTAGGGGCAGCGGATCAGCCCCAGCATTTT. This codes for CASSLGAADQPQHF. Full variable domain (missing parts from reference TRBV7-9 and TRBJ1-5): DTGVSQNPRHKITKRGQNVTFRCDPISEHNRLYWYRQTLGQGPEFLTYFQNEAQLEKSRLLSDRFSAERPKGSFSTLEIQRTEQGDSAMYLCASSLGAADQPQHFGDGTRLSIL.